Below, 28 T cell receptor beta chains from the same sample are listed, as sequenced in a study of beta chain features in type 1 diabetes. The antigens these receptors bind are not known. Study conclusions and caveats: Patients with Type 1 diabetes showed moderately but significantly shorter TCRB CDR3s in all four CD4+ subsets.

As every portion of the isolated RNA was reverse transcribed, the sequencing read expressed TCRB transcripts. Sequenced by immunoSEQ multiplex PCR; TCRdb stores in-frame clones only, minus some. The table lists over 120,000 clones, about 13% of them singletons. Sequencing was done on a sample of central memory CD4+ T cells from blood. These receptors originate from a man aged 18 to 35 with type 1 diabetes.

The J gene is TRBJ1-1, the V gene TRBV2; D call uncertain. Between the trimmed V and J ends, which lost 4 bases and 1 base, there was a span of 7 bases. The CDR3 length is 13 residues. CDR1 and CDR2 from the germline V gene are SNHLY and FYNNEI. CDR3 bases: TGTGCCAGCAGTGCGGGAGCGAACACTGAAGCTTTCTTT. This codes for CASSAGANTEAFF.

There are a few counts of this clone. The chain recombines TRBV7-8 with TRBJ2-1, with 9 positions matching TRBD2. Germline loops: CDR1 SGHVS, CDR2 FQNEAQ. The CDR3 has 15 residues. The junction had 8 bases not matched to a gene; V was cut back by 4 bases and J by 7 bases. For the CDR3, the DNA is TGTGCCAGCAGCTCCGCGGGGGGGAAGTTGAATGAGCAGTTCTTC. It specifies CASSSAGGKLNEQFF.

The chain uses TRBV7-2 and TRBJ2-7; 7 bases match TRBD1. The CDR3 totals 15 residues. Germline V gene data show CDR1 as SGHTA and CDR2 as FQGNSA. V was clipped by 1 base and J by 3 bases; unmatched bases: 6. CDR3 in amino acids: CASSLGRGTIYEQYF. The CDR3 DNA follows: TGTGCCAGCAGCTTAGGCAGGGGGACAATCTACGAGCAGTACTTC. The variable domain in full, completed from reference TRBV7-2 and TRBJ2-7, reads GAGVSQSPSNKVTEKGKDVELRCDPISGHTALYWYRQSLGQGLEFLIYFQGNSAPDKSGLPSDRFSAERTGGSVSTLTIQRTQQEDSAVYLCASSLGRGTIYEQYFGPGTRLTVT.

This clone turned up a few times. J is TRBJ1-2 and V is TRBV30; the match to TRBD1 covers 9 bases. The V segment lost 5 bases and the J segment 5 bases; nucleotides outside the gene matches: 9. Looked up from germline, CDR1 is GTSNPN and CDR2 is SVGIG (reference sequence). The CDR3 sequence is 14 residues long. This CDR3 is CAWALQGAGYGYTF. CDR3 coding DNA: TGTGCCTGGGCACTACAGGGGGCGGGTTATGGCTACACCTTC.

In this sample, this clone turned up many times. This chain connects TRBV28 to TRBJ2-7, with a tentative D call TRBD1 (5 bases). This CDR3 has 12 residues. Deletions cut 5 bases from V and 2 bases from J, with 7 bases between. Germline CDR1 is MDHEN and CDR2 is SYDVKM. CDR3 DNA sequence: TGTGCCAGCAGTACAGGCCCCTACGAGCAGTACTTC. It translates to CASSTGPYEQYF. Combining the CDR3 with reference TRBV28 and TRBJ2-7 gives the whole variable domain DVKVTQSSRYLVKRTGEKVFLECVQDMDHENMFWYRQDPGLGLRLIYFSYDVKMKEKGDIPEGYSVSREKKERFSLILESASTNQTSMYLCASSTGPYEQYFGPGTRLTVT.

Ten or more counts support this clone. This chain uses TRBV29-1 with TRBJ1-2; TRBD1 matches 7 bases. After removal of 4 bases from V and 7 bases from J, the junction contained 3 bases not matched to a gene. This CDR3 contains 11 residues. Germline V gene sequence: CDR1 SQVTM, CDR2 ANQGSEA. CDR3 sequence: CSVGGGSGYTF. For the CDR3, the DNA is TGCAGCGTTGGAGGGGGCTCTGGCTACACCTTC.

In its sample, this clone was seen many times. This chain uses TRBV2 with TRBJ2-7; D possibly corresponds to TRBD1 (6 bases). V dropped 8 bases and J dropped 4 bases, with 18 bases sitting between them. This CDR3 is built from 14 residues. Germline-derived CDR1 and CDR2 are SNHLY and FYNNEI. The CDR3 spells CASLTGSGSYEQYF. In DNA, the CDR3 is TGTGCCAGCTTAACAGGGAGTGGATCTTACGAGCAGTACTTC.

This clone came up a few times. V usage is TRBV27 and J usage is TRBJ2-3; possible D gene TRBD1, 5 bases. This CDR3 region has 14 residues. CDR1 and CDR2 from the germline V gene are MNHEY and SMNVEV (reference sequence). Trimming took 8 bases from V and 3 from J, leaving 15 bases between them. This CDR3 reads CASQGAVVTDTQYF. The CDR3 region has the DNA TGTGCCAGCCAAGGGGCGGTGGTGACAGATACGCAGTATTTT.

The V and J genes are TRBV9 and TRBJ2-6, with D perhaps assigned TRBD1 or TRBD2 (5 bases each). The CDR3 loop spans 18 amino acids. Germline V gene lookup returns CDR1 SGDLS and CDR2 YYNGEE. V lost 3 bases and J 0 bases, leaving 16 bases between the germline ends. This CDR3 reads CASSATGTKTSGANVLTF. In DNA form, the CDR3 reads TGTGCCAGCAGCGCTACCGGGACCAAGACCTCTGGGGCCAACGTCCTGACTTTC.

The chain recombines TRBV10-3 with TRBJ2-5, with 11 bases fitting TRBD2. The germline V gene has CDR1 ENHRY and CDR2 SYGVKD. J gave up 1 base and V 3 bases, and 1 base lay outside the gene matches. The CDR3 covers 15 residues. The DNA for the CDR3 is TGTGCCATCAGTGATCTAGCGGGGGGCCAAGAGACCCAGTACTTC. Its protein product is CAISDLAGGQETQYF.

V and J are TRBV30 and TRBJ1-5, with D tentatively TRBD1 (6 bases). Germline V gene lookup returns CDR1 GTSNPN and CDR2 SVGIG (reference sequence). Trimming removed 2 bases from V and 3 bases from J, with 11 bases in between. CDR3 length: 14 amino acids. CDR3 amino acids: CAWSSGQLNQPQHF. In DNA form, the CDR3 reads TGTGCCTGGAGTTCAGGACAGCTCAATCAGCCCCAGCATTTT.

CDR3 residues: CASSPGRGTNEKLFF. Written as DNA, the CDR3 is TGTGCCAGCTCCCCCGGGAGGGGAACTAATGAAAAACTGTTTTTT. The chain is built from TRBV18 and TRBJ1-4; a weak D match, TRBD1 (5 bases). The V and J ends lost 6 bases and 1 base respectively, with 12 bases between them. Germline V gene data show CDR1 as KGHSH and CDR2 as LQKENI. This CDR3 contains 15 residues. Full variable domain (remainder filled in from reference TRBV18 and TRBJ1-4): NAGVMQNPRHLVRRRGQEARLRCSPMKGHSHVYWYRQLPEEGLKFMVYLQKENIIDESGMPKERFSAEFPKEGPSILRIQQVVRGDSAAYFCASSPGRGTNEKLFFGSGTQLSVL.

The V and J genes are TRBV7-8 and TRBJ1-6; maybe TRBD1 (6 bases). This CDR3 has 14 residues. Between the trimmed V and J ends, which lost 2 bases and 13 bases, there was a span of 15 bases. In germline, CDR1 is SGHVS, CDR2 FQNEAQ. As DNA, the CDR3 is TGTGCCAGCAGCTTATACCGACAGGAGGTTCCCCTCCACTTT. Translating gives CASSLYRQEVPLHF.

The sample holds a few counts of this clone. This sample also contains other DNA sequences that code for the same CDR3. The chain has TRBV28 and TRBJ1-5; 7 positions match TRBD1. The CDR3 contains 13 residues. Germline lookup yields CDR1 MDHEN and CDR2 SYDVKM. With 7 bases clipped from V and 2 bases from J, the junction kept 2 bases outside the gene matches. The CDR3 nucleotides are TGTGCCAGCATTGGACAGGGCAATCAGCCCCAGCATTTT. Its translation: CASIGQGNQPQHF.

The genes are TRBV27 and TRBJ1-5; no definite D call. The germline V gene has CDR1 MNHEY and CDR2 SMNVEV (reference sequence). This CDR3 contains 15 residues. With 2 bases removed from V and 0 bases from J, the gap between germline ends came to 8 bases. CDR3 sequence reads: CASSLNSYSNQPQHF. In DNA form, the CDR3 reads TGTGCCAGCAGTTTAAACAGCTATAGCAATCAGCCCCAGCATTTT.

The chain has TRBV11-2 and TRBJ1-2, with D unclear. The V end was cut by 7 bases, the J end by 3 bases, with 12 bases between. Germline V gene lookup returns CDR1 SGHAT and CDR2 FQNNGV. This CDR3 comprises 13 residues. The DNA of the CDR3 is TGTGCCAGCACCCAAAACAGCGACTATGGCTACACCTTC. It encodes CASTQNSDYGYTF.

Many counts were recorded for this clone. This sequence joins TRBV10-1 and TRBJ2-4; D remains ambiguous. The germline gives CDR1 WNHNN, CDR2 SYGVQD (reference sequence). This CDR3 is built from 12 residues. V was shortened by 0 bases and J by 10 bases, with 7 bases between the two germline ends. CDR3 in amino acids: CASSESTGIQYF. CDR3 bases: TGCGCCAGCAGTGAGTCTACTGGTATTCAGTACTTC.

The chain couples TRBV9 to TRBJ2-7, with 7 bases identical to TRBD1. Germline values: CDR1 SGDLS, CDR2 YYNGEE. V trimming: 4 bases; J trimming: 3 bases; junction bases outside the gene matches: 10. This CDR3 spans 15 amino acids. This CDR3 is CASSPNPGQFYEQYF. For the CDR3, the DNA is TGTGCCAGCAGCCCTAATCCGGGACAGTTCTACGAGCAGTACTTC.

This clone showed up just a few times. The chain couples TRBV30 to TRBJ1-2; D uncertain. Trimming removed 5 bases at V and 8 bases at J, with 15 bases between. Germline CDR1 reads GTSNPN; CDR2 reads SVGIG (reference sequence). The CDR3 has 12 residues. The CDR3 is CAWEAYFGGYTF. Written as DNA, the CDR3 is TGTGCCTGGGAGGCATACTTTGGCGGCTACACCTTC.

This clone has ten or more counts. This sequence joins TRBV6-5 and TRBJ2-5; D remains unclear. V was trimmed by 5 bases and J by 0 bases, leaving 13 bases between them. CDR3 length: 15 residues. The V gene's germline CDR1 is MNHEY and CDR2 SVGAGI. The CDR3: CASSRVSVYQETQYF. The CDR3 DNA is TGTGCCAGCAGTAGGGTCTCGGTGTACCAAGAGACCCAGTACTTC.

There are a few counts of this clone. The V gene is TRBV29-1, the J gene TRBJ1-6; 9 bases agree with TRBD1. With 0 bases clipped from V and 7 bases from J, the junction kept 4 bases outside the gene matches. Per the germline V gene, CDR1 is SQVTM and CDR2 is ANQGSEA. This CDR3 contains 15 residues. The CDR3 spells CSVEDRTGENSPLHF. The DNA for the CDR3 is TGCAGCGTTGAAGACCGGACAGGGGAGAATTCACCCCTCCACTTT.

The chain links TRBV30 to TRBJ1-4, with D possibly matching TRBD1 (5 bases). Germline V gene data show CDR1 as GTSNPN and CDR2 as SVGIG (reference sequence). CDR3 size: 16 residues. Between the trimmed V and J ends, which lost 4 bases and 8 bases, there was a span of 23 bases. CDR3: CAWTRDFGTVAEKLFF. CDR3 coding DNA: TGTGCCTGGACCCGCGACTTCGGGACCGTGGCGGAAAAACTGTTTTTT.

This clone was observed a few times. The J gene is TRBJ1-1, the V gene TRBV9, with a tentative D call TRBD1 (6 bases). V was trimmed by 3 bases and J by 2 bases, leaving 14 bases between them. The germline CDR1 and CDR2 sequences are SGDLS and YYNGEE. CDR3 length equals 15 residues. This CDR3 is CASSEGGTSNTEAFF. CDR3 DNA sequence: TGTGCCAGCAGCGAGGGGGGCACATCTAACACTGAAGCTTTCTTT.

This chain links TRBV10-3 with TRBJ2-2; 8 positions match TRBD1. Trimming at V came to 6 bases and at J to 7 bases, leaving 13 bases not matched to a gene. The CDR3 is 16 amino acids. Germline V CDR1 and CDR2: ENHRY, SYGVKD. The CDR3 here is CAIRKGQGAASGELFF. The CDR3 nucleotides read TGTGCCATCAGGAAAGGGCAGGGGGCTGCGAGCGGGGAGCTGTTTTTT.

This clone appeared a few times. In DNA, the CDR3 is TGTGCCAGCAGCCGACAGAACACTGAAGCTTTCTTT. Its protein is CASSRQNTEAFF. The chain combines TRBV6-1 with TRBJ1-1; D remains ambiguous. The V end lost 6 bases, the J end lost 1 base, and 6 bases lay between the germline ends. CDR1 and CDR2 (germline): MNHNS, SASEGT. The CDR3 length is 12 residues.

This clone showed up many times. This sequence joins TRBV9 and TRBJ2-3; D may match TRBD1 or TRBD2 (5 bases each). The germline CDR1 and CDR2 sequences are SGDLS and YYNGEE. CDR3 length equals 15 residues. V was pared by 0 bases and J by 3 bases, with 11 bases between. CDR3 loop: CASSVAAWGTDTQYF. The CDR3 coding sequence is TGTGCCAGCAGCGTAGCGGCCTGGGGGACAGATACGCAGTATTTT.

The chain uses TRBV29-1 and TRBJ1-6; 9 positions match TRBD1. Germline trimming cut 7 bases from V and 6 bases from J; bases unmatched to any gene: 10. The germline V gene has CDR1 SQVTM and CDR2 ANQGSEA. The CDR3 consists of 15 residues. The CDR3, as DNA: TGCAGCGCACGAGCAGGGACAGGGTCTAATTCACCCCTCCACTTT. Translating it yields CSARAGTGSNSPLHF.

This clone has just a few counts. V and J are TRBV7-3 and TRBJ2-5, with TRBD2 matching 7 bases. Germline V gives CDR1 SGHTA, CDR2 FQGTGA. V lost 2 bases and J lost 7; bases outside the gene matches: 10. The CDR3 is made up of 15 amino acids. Here the CDR3 DNA reads TGTGCCAGCAGCTTACAAGCGGGGCCCGAATGGACCCAGTACTTC. Translation gives CASSLQAGPEWTQYF.